The 22 T cell receptor beta chains below all came from one sample that was sequenced in a study of glioma-infiltrating T cells after dendritic cell vaccination. Profiling relied on immunoSEQ multiplex PCR, and the TCRdb table lists in-frame clones only, not all of them. The top ten clones hold approximately 3% of a sample with under 130,000 clones, around 91% of them seen once. Time point defined: after dendritic cell vaccination, including at tumor progression/relapse. The sequenced sample was blood, obtained after dendritic cell vaccination. Receptors originate from a human donor with glioblastoma.

This clone showed up just once. The DNA of the CDR3 is TGTGCCAGCAGCGGGACAGACTTCTATGGCTACACCTTC. Its protein is CASSGTDFYGYTF. The J gene is TRBJ1-2, the V gene TRBV27, with TRBD1 identical over 7 bases. This CDR3 region has 13 residues. Losses at the gene ends were 6 bases for V and 4 bases for J; bases not matched to a gene: 5. The V gene's germline CDR1 is MNHEY and CDR2 SMNVEV (reference sequence).

The rearrangement joins TRBV28 to TRBJ2-7, with 10 bases fitting TRBD1. J gave up 5 bases and V 5 bases, and 6 bases lay outside the gene matches. Germline values: CDR1 MDHEN, CDR2 SYDVKM. This CDR3 is built from 14 residues. The CDR3 loop is CASSGTGTGDEQYF. The DNA for the CDR3 is TGTGCCAGCAGTGGGACCGGGACAGGGGACGAGCAGTACTTC.

V usage is TRBV5-6 and J usage is TRBJ1-1, with 8 positions matching TRBD1. The CDR3 length is 14 residues. Germline loops: CDR1 SGHDT, CDR2 YYEEEE. The V and J ends lost 4 bases and 5 bases, in that order; junction bases with no gene match: 7. CDR3 sequence (DNA): TGTGCCAGCAGCCAGGGGGCGCGAGAAACTGAAGCTTTCTTT. Translation gives CASSQGARETEAFF. The complete variable domain, with remaining parts taken from reference TRBV5-6 and TRBJ1-1, reads DAGVTQSPTHLIKTRGQQVTLRCSPKSGHDTVSWYQQALGQGPQFIFQYYEEEERQRGNFPDRFSGHQFPNYSSELNVNALLLGDSALYLCASSQGARETEAFFGQGTRLTVV.

V and J are TRBV10-1 and TRBJ2-1; D is unclear. V gave up 0 bases and J gave up 5 bases, with 11 bases separating them. CDR3 length: 15 amino acids. Per the germline V gene, CDR1 is WNHNN and CDR2 is SYGVQD (reference sequence). CDR3 bases: TGCGCCAGCAGTGAGTCGTTTACAGCTAACAATGAGCAGTTCTTC. Protein sequence: CASSESFTANNEQFF.

The rearrangement joins TRBV11-2 to TRBJ2-5, with TRBD1 matching over 11 bases. Trimming took 4 bases from V and 3 from J; bases not matched to a gene: 10. CDR3 length: 17 amino acids. From germline, CDR1 is SGHAT and CDR2 FQNNGV. The CDR3 coding sequence is TGTGCCAGCAGCTCCGTTGGACAGGGGGCTATCAAAGAGACCCAGTACTTC. Translated: CASSSVGQGAIKETQYF.

This chain joins TRBV5-6 and TRBJ1-2, with a tentative D call TRBD1 (5 bases). Trimming removed 4 bases at V and 3 bases at J, with 7 bases between. From germline, CDR1 is SGHDT and CDR2 YYEEEE. The CDR3 loop spans 12 amino acids. CDR3 region: CASSTRDYGYTF. CDR3 bases: TGTGCCAGCAGCACCAGGGACTATGGCTACACCTTC.

For the CDR3, the DNA is TGTGCCAGCACACAAGAGGCTGGCTACACCTTC. It encodes CASTQEAGYTF. The chain combines TRBV6-1 with TRBJ1-2, with no clear D. From germline, CDR1 is MNHNS and CDR2 SASEGT. Trimming removed 7 bases at V and 7 bases at J, with 10 bases between. The CDR3 runs to 11 residues.

This sequence joins TRBV4-1 and TRBJ1-1; D remains unclear. The CDR3 has 14 amino acids. Germline V gives CDR1 MGHRA, CDR2 YSYEKL. V was clipped by 0 bases and J by 1 base, with 6 bases between them. The CDR3 DNA reads TGCGCCAGCAGCCAAGATTGGCCGAACACTGAAGCTTTCTTT. This gives the protein CASSQDWPNTEAFF.

J is TRBJ1-4 and V is TRBV7-2; TRBD1 might be the D (6 bases). Germline CDR1 and CDR2: SGHTA and FQGNSA. The ends were cut back, 5 bases at V and 0 bases at J, with 10 bases in the middle. The length of the CDR3 is 15 residues. In DNA form, the CDR3 reads TGTGCCAGCAGCCTTCAGGGGACAACTAATGAAAAACTGTTTTTT. Translated: CASSLQGTTNEKLFF.

In its sample, this clone was seen a few times. CDR3 nucleotide sequence: TGTGCCAGCAGCGTAGTAACTGGAAACACCATATATTTT. Translation: CASSVVTGNTIYF. The V call is TRBV9, the J call TRBJ1-3; no firm D call. Trimming took 0 bases from V and 2 from J, leaving 3 bases between them. The CDR3 sequence is 13 residues long. Germline CDR1 and CDR2: SGDLS and YYNGEE.

The rearrangement links TRBV11-3 to TRBJ2-2, with 7 positions matching TRBD2. Germline trimming cut 5 bases from V and 2 bases from J; bases unmatched to any gene: 8. Germline V CDR1 and CDR2: SGHNT, YENEEA. This CDR3 spans 16 amino acids. CDR3 DNA: TGTGCCAGCAGCCCTAGCGGACGCACTAACACCGGGGAGCTGTTTTTT. This encodes CASSPSGRTNTGELFF.

The CDR3 region has the DNA TGTGCCAGCAGCTTGGACAGGGGGCTCAATCAGCCCCAGCATTTT. It specifies CASSLDRGLNQPQHF. J is TRBJ1-5 and V is TRBV5-6; 9 bases match TRBD1. Losses at the gene ends were 0 bases for V and 3 bases for J; bases not matched to a gene: 1. CDR1 is SGHDT, CDR2 YYEEEE, per germline. The CDR3 runs to 15 residues.

The chain is built from TRBV7-9 and TRBJ2-6; weak D call: TRBD2 (6 bases). CDR3 size: 18 residues. Trimming pared 5 bases from V and 0 bases from J, leaving 17 bases between. The germline V gene has CDR1 SEHNR and CDR2 FQNEAQ (reference sequence). The CDR3 sequence: CASSPILQTSSGANVLTF. The CDR3 DNA reads as TGTGCCAGCAGCCCGATTCTACAGACTAGCTCTGGGGCCAACGTCCTGACTTTC. Complete variable domain (other parts from reference TRBV7-9 and TRBJ2-6): DTGVSQNPRHKITKRGQNVTFRCDPISEHNRLYWYRQTLGQGPEFLTYFQNEAQLEKSRLLSDRFSAERPKGSFSTLEIQRTEQGDSAMYLCASSPILQTSSGANVLTFGAGSRLTVL.

V is TRBV7-9 and J is TRBJ2-1, with a possible D match to TRBD2 (6 bases). Trimming took off 5 bases at V and 6 bases at J, with 20 bases between the two ends. The CDR3 has 16 amino acids. Germline assignment: CDR1 SEHNR and CDR2 FQNEAQ (reference sequence). DNA for the CDR3: TGTGCCAGCAGCCCCCCCTCGGAGGGCCCTACCAATGAGCAGTTCTTC. Its protein is CASSPPSEGPTNEQFF.

The gene calls are TRBV9 and TRBJ2-2, with 11 nucleotides matching TRBD2. V lost 5 bases to trimming and J lost 4 bases; unmatched junction nucleotides: 1. The CDR3 loop spans 14 amino acids. The germline V gene encodes CDR1 SGDLS and CDR2 YYNGEE. The CDR3 is CASRLAGATGELFF. Written as DNA, the CDR3 is TGTGCCAGCAGACTAGCGGGGGCCACCGGGGAGCTGTTTTTT.

V is TRBV11-2 and J is TRBJ2-3; D might be TRBD2 (6 bases). Germline CDR1 and CDR2: SGHAT and FQNNGV. The CDR3 sequence is 15 residues long. Deletions cut 7 bases from V and 0 bases from J, with 14 bases between. CDR3 bases: TGTGCCAGCACAAGATTGGCGGGAAGCACAGATACGCAGTATTTT. It codes for CASTRLAGSTDTQYF.

The rearrangement links TRBV7-9 to TRBJ2-5; D is undetermined. Deletions cut 3 bases from V and 5 bases from J, with 10 bases between. This CDR3 is 13 amino acids long. Per the germline V gene, CDR1 is SEHNR and CDR2 is FQNEAQ (reference sequence). Written as DNA, the CDR3 is TGTGCCAGCAGCTTTGGCCTCAACGAGACCCAGTACTTC. This gives the protein CASSFGLNETQYF.

V is TRBV15 and J is TRBJ2-7, with TRBD1 as a possible D gene (5 bases). The V gene's germline CDR1 is LNHNV and CDR2 YYDKDF (reference sequence). This CDR3 contains 12 residues. The V and J ends lost 1 base and 4 bases respectively, with 5 bases between them. The CDR3 nucleotides are TGTGCCACCAGCAGAGCAGGGTACGAGCAGTACTTC. This gives the protein CATSRAGYEQYF.

The J gene is TRBJ2-3, the V gene TRBV15, with 8 bases aligning to TRBD1. In germline, CDR1 is LNHNV, CDR2 YYDKDF (reference sequence). The CDR3 spans 18 residues. J gave up 6 bases and V 0 bases, and 14 bases lay outside the gene matches. CDR3 in DNA: TGTGCCACCAGCAGAGATCTTCGGACAGGGCCCCAGGGGGATACGCAGTATTTT. The encoded protein is CATSRDLRTGPQGDTQYF.

This chain connects TRBV29-1 to TRBJ1-2; D possibly corresponds to TRBD1 (5 bases). The CDR3 length is 12 residues. Germline CDR1 is SQVTM and CDR2 is ANQGSEA. V was cut by 2 bases and J by 14 bases, with 18 bases left in between. Written as DNA, the CDR3 is TGCAGCGTTGAACATGGGGCCCTACCTACAACCTTC. Its translation is CSVEHGALPTTF.

This clone was observed a single time. The chain employs TRBV5-1 and TRBJ1-1; TRBD1 matches 12 bases. V was pared by 5 bases and J by 5 bases, with 7 bases of the junction left unmatched. CDR1 is SGHRS, CDR2 YFSETQ, per germline. This CDR3 region has 15 residues. The CDR3 nucleotides read TGCGCCAGCAGTGGGGGACAGGGGGCTCTGACTGAAGCTTTCTTT. It specifies CASSGGQGALTEAFF.

The chain recombines TRBV6-1 with TRBJ1-5; no firm D call. This CDR3 comprises 15 residues. Germline CDR1 reads MNHNS; CDR2 reads SASEGT. V lost 1 base and J lost 9, with 16 bases in between. The CDR3 region is CASSEGRTGSWPQHF. Here the CDR3 DNA reads TGTGCCAGCAGTGAAGGTCGGACGGGAAGCTGGCCCCAGCATTTT.